This TCR beta chain comes out of a study of blood T cells in healthy people across ages. Whole-study results and caveats: There was no known CMV status for donors, so expanded clonotype changes were possibly confounded.

About this clonotype itself: Its antigen remains unknown.

The junction had 8 bases not matched to a gene; V was cut back by 3 bases and J by 3 bases. There are 14 residues in the CDR3. CDR1 and CDR2 from the germline V gene are SQVTM and ANQGSEA. Together with a sample-barcoded 5' primer, a J-beta primer mix was included in a second PCR lasting roughly 6 to 12 cycles. Each CDR3 protein is one row after TCRdb ran MiXCR on the 5' RACE reads. The sample carries 1.4 million to 1.5 million distinct CDR3 sequences, around 42% recorded once. The sample taken for sequencing was blood. The V and J genes are TRBV29-1 and TRBJ2-7, with 7 nucleotides matching TRBD1. The receptor's source is a woman under 30 in good health. The CDR3 nucleotides read TGCAGCGTTGATATACAGGGGCTTGGCTACGAGCAGTACTTC. Encoded protein: CSVDIQGLGYEQYF.